These 9 T cell receptor beta chains were all obtained from the same sample, sequenced in a study of blood T cells in healthy people across ages. A J-beta primer mix and a sample-barcoded 5' primer were used in a second PCR of about 7 to 12 cycles. A single record per CDR3 protein comes from TCRdb applying MiXCR to the 5' RACE reads. Of over 600,000 distinct CDR3 sequences in the sample, around half were seen once. Sequences were obtained from blood. The receptors were sampled from an elderly man in good health.

The V call is TRBV6-5, the J call TRBJ2-2; D is perhaps TRBD1 (6 bases). This CDR3 has 15 amino acids. Germline V gene data show CDR1 as MNHEY and CDR2 as SVGAGI. Trimming left V 0 bases short and J 5 bases short, with 10 bases between. The DNA of the CDR3 is TGTGCCAGCAGTTACTCGGACAGTTGGACCGGGGAGCTGTTTTTT. Its translation is CASSYSDSWTGELFF.

This clonotype has only a few counts. V is TRBV20-1 and J is TRBJ2-3; 7 positions match TRBD1. The CDR3 has 15 amino acids. J lost 3 bases, V lost 3 bases, and 9 bases had no gene match. Germline V gene data show CDR1 as DFQATT and CDR2 as SNEGSKA (reference sequence). The CDR3 region has the DNA TGCAGTGCTAGCCCCGGGACAGAGGAGACAGATACGCAGTATTTT. This gives the protein CSASPGTEETDTQYF.

In its sample, this clonotype was seen once. The V gene is TRBV20-1, the J gene TRBJ2-7; 7 positions agree with TRBD1. Per the germline V gene, CDR1 is DFQATT and CDR2 is SNEGSKA (reference sequence). Germline trimming cut 0 bases from V and 3 bases from J; bases unmatched to any gene: 5. The CDR3 loop spans 14 amino acids. The CDR3, as DNA: TGCAGTGCTAGAGAAGAGGGGGCGCGCTACGAGCAGTACTTC. As protein: CSAREEGARYEQYF.

The sample holds many counts of this clonotype. The chain uses TRBV20-1 and TRBJ1-6; D gene unclear. The CDR3 loop spans 16 amino acids. The V end lost 3 bases, the J end lost 0 bases, and 12 bases lay between the germline ends. Looked up from germline, CDR1 is DFQATT and CDR2 is SNEGSKA (reference sequence). CDR3 DNA: TGCAGTGCTAGGTCCGGGGTCAGCTCCTATAATTCACCCCTCCACTTT. It is translated as CSARSGVSSYNSPLHF.

The chain uses TRBV20-1 and TRBJ2-1; 9 bases line up with TRBD2. Trimming cost V 2 bases and J 5 bases; bases outside gene matches: 4. Germline CDR1 is DFQATT and CDR2 is SNEGSKA (reference sequence). The CDR3 consists of 14 residues. The CDR3 coding sequence is TGCAGTGCTAGATCGACTAGCGGTAACAATGAGCAGTTCTTC. Amino acid sequence: CSARSTSGNNEQFF.

The rearrangement joins TRBV28 to TRBJ2-3; D unresolved. CDR3 length: 12 amino acids. Germline V gene lookup returns CDR1 MDHEN and CDR2 SYDVKM. Deletions cut 4 bases from V and 6 bases from J, with 8 bases between. The CDR3 protein is CASSYTWDTQYF. CDR3 bases: TGTGCCAGCAGTTACACGTGGGATACGCAGTATTTT.

The table lists this clonotype with a few counts. The rearrangement joins TRBV28 to TRBJ2-5, with 8 bases fitting TRBD1. This CDR3 is 16 amino acids long. CDR1 and CDR2 from the germline V gene are MDHEN and SYDVKM. V shed 5 bases and J 5 bases; nucleotides not matched to a gene: 13. DNA of the CDR3: TGTGCCAGCAGTCCCCCTGGCAGGGGGCGTCTCGAGACCCAGTACTTC. Its protein product is CASSPPGRGRLETQYF.

This clonotype turned up a few times. In DNA, the CDR3 is TGCAGCGTTGAAGGGACAGGGGAATCCTACGAGCAGTACTTC. It yields the protein CSVEGTGESYEQYF. The genes are TRBV29-1 and TRBJ2-7; 9 positions agree with TRBD1. CDR1 is SQVTM and CDR2 is ANQGSEA in the germline V gene. Trimming removed 1 base from V and 1 base from J; junction bases left unmatched: 2. CDR3 size: 14 residues.

V usage is TRBV12-3 or TRBV12-4 and J usage is TRBJ1-1; TRBD1 is a possible D gene (5 bases). The CDR3 spans 11 residues. Trimming removed 4 bases from V and 10 bases from J, with 10 bases in between. The CDR3 protein is CASSSRGGAFF. CDR3 in DNA: TGTGCCAGCAGTTCAAGGGGAGGAGCTTTCTTT.